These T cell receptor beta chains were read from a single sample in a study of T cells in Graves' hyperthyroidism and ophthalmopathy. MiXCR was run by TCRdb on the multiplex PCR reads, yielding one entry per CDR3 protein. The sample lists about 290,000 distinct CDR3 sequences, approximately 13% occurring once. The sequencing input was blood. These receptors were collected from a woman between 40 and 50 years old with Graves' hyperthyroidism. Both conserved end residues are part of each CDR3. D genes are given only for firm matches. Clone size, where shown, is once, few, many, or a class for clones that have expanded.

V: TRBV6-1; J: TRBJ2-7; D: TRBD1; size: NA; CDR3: CANSRDRTGRRYEQYF; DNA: TGTGCCAACAGCCGGGATAGGACAGGGAGGCGCTACGAGCAGTACTTC
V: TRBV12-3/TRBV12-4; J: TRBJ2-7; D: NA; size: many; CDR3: CASSPGGTEQYF; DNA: TGTGCCAGCAGCCCAGGGGGGACTGAGCAGTACTTC
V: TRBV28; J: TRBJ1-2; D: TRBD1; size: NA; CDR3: CASSPPGQGHGYTF; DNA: TGTGCCAGCTCTCCTCCGGGACAGGGACATGGCTACACCTTC
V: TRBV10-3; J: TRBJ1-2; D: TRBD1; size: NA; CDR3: CAISVDREGGYTF; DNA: TGTGCCATCAGTGTGGACAGGGAGGGAGGCTACACCTTC
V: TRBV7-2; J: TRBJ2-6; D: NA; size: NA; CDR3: CASSFGPGANVLTF; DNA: TGTGCCAGCAGCTTCGGTCCTGGGGCCAACGTCCTGACTTTC
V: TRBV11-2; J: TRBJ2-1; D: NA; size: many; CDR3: CASSPTRGGGGEQFF; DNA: TGTGCCAGCAGCCCAACCAGGGGAGGGGGCGGTGAGCAGTTCTTC
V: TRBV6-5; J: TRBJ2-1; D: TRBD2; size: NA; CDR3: CASSYSGLAGGIAYNEQFF; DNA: TGTGCCAGCAGTTACTCGGGACTAGCGGGAGGGATCGCCTACAATGAGCAGTTCTTC
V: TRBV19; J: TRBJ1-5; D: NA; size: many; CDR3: CASSIQRDQPQHF; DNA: TGTGCCAGTAGTATCCAAAGGGATCAGCCCCAGCATTTT
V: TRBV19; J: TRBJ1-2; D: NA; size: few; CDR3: CASSPDSEYGYTF; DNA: TGTGCCAGTAGCCCTGACAGTGAGTATGGCTACACCTTC
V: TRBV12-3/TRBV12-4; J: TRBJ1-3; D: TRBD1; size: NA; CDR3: CASSSRDRGRNTIYF; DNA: TGTGCCAGCAGTTCCCGAGACAGGGGGCGGAACACCATATATTTT
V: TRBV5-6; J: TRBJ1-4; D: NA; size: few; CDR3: CASSPPDNEKLFF; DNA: TGTGCCAGCAGCCCCCCGGATAATGAAAAACTGTTTTTT
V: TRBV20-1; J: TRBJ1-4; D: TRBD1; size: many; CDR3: CSARDTGQVEKLFF; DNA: TGCAGTGCTAGAGATACAGGACAGGTCGAAAAACTGTTTTTT
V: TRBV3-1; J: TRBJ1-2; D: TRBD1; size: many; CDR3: CASSHDRDRGHNYGYTF; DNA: TGTGCCAGCAGCCATGATAGGGACAGGGGCCATAACTATGGCTACACCTTC
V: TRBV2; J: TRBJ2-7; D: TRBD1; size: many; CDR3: CASRRMRDRAYVDSYEQYF; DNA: TGTGCCAGCAGGAGGATGAGGGACAGGGCATACGTTGACTCCTACGAGCAGTACTTC
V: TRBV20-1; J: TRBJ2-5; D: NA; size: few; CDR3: CSAGLPLEETQYF; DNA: TGCAGTGCCGGTCTACCCCTAGAAGAGACCCAGTACTTC
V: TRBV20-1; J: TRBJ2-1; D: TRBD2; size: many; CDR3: CRSLVAGVRNEQFF; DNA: TGCAGATCTTTAGTAGCGGGAGTAAGGAATGAGCAGTTCTTC
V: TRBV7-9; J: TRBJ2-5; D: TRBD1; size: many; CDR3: CASSVWTGGEETQYF; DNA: TGTGCCAGCAGCGTATGGACAGGGGGAGAGGAGACCCAGTACTTC
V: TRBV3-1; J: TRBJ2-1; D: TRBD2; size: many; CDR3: CASSQDVGLASNEQFF; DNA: TGTGCCAGCAGCCAAGATGTGGGACTAGCCTCCAATGAGCAGTTCTTC
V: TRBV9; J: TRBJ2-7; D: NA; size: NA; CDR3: CASSGRKKRVGYEQYF; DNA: TGTGCCAGCAGCGGAAGAAAGAAACGGGTGGGCTACGAGCAGTACTTC
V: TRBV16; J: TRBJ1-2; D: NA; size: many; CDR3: CASSQFPGPNYGYTF; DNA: TGTGCCAGCAGCCAATTTCCAGGGCCTAACTATGGCTACACCTTC
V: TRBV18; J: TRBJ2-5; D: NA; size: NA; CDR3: CASSRAIQETQYF; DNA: TGTGCCAGCTCACGGGCTATCCAAGAGACCCAGTACTTC
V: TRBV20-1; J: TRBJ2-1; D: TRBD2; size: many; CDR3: CSAIPPAGVSYNEQFF; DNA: TGCAGTGCTATCCCCCCAGCGGGGGTCTCCTACAATGAGCAGTTCTTC
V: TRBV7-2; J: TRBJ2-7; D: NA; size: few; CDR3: CASSFAAGLAYEQYF; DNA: TGTGCCAGCAGTTTCGCCGCGGGGCTAGCCTACGAGCAGTACTTC
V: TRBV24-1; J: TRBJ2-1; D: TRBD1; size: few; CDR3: CATSGRDRGIDEQFF; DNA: TGTGCCACCAGTGGTCGGGACAGAGGAATCGATGAGCAGTTCTTC
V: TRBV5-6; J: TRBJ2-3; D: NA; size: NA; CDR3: CASSPRSRAGEDTQYF; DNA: TGTGCCAGCAGCCCAAGGTCCAGGGCTGGTGAGGATACGCAGTATTTT
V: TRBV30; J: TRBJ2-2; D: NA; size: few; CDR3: CACVPHTVGLFF; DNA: TGTGCCTGCGTCCCGCACACGGTGGGGTTGTTTTTT
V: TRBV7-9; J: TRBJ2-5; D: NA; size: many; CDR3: CASATGTYQETQYF; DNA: TGTGCCAGCGCTACTGGGACCTACCAAGAGACCCAGTACTTC
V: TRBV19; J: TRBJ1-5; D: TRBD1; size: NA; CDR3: CASSTEAITGAISNQPQHF; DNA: TGTGCCAGTAGTACTGAAGCAATTACAGGGGCGATTAGCAATCAGCCCCAGCATTTT
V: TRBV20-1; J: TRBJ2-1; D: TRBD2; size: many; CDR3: CSATQISGSRNEQFF; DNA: TGCAGTGCCACCCAAATTAGCGGGAGTCGCAATGAGCAGTTCTTC
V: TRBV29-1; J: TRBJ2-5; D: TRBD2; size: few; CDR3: CSVAMGLAGGGVQYF; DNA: TGCAGCGTTGCCATGGGACTAGCGGGAGGAGGGGTCCAGTACTTC
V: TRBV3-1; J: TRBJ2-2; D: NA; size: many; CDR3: CASSLGTRGTELFF; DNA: TGTGCCAGCAGCCTAGGGACCCGAGGCACGGAGCTGTTTTTT
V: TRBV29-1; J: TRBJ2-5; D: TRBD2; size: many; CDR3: CSVDGGAETQYF; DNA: TGCAGCGTTGACGGGGGGGCAGAGACCCAGTACTTC
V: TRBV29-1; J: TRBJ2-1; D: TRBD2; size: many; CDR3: CSVEVFSGSRYNEQFF; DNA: TGCAGCGTTGAAGTGTTTAGCGGGAGTAGGTACAATGAGCAGTTCTTC
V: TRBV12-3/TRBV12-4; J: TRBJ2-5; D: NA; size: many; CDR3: CASSLYSAETQYF; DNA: TGTGCCAGCAGTTTATACAGCGCAGAGACCCAGTACTTC
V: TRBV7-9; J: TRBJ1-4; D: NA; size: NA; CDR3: CASSLGGAPGEKLFF; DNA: TGTGCCAGCAGCTTAGGAGGGGCCCCCGGGGAAAAACTGTTTTTT
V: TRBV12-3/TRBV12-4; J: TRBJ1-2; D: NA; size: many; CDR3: CASSLEGSNGYTF; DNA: TGTGCCAGCAGTTTAGAAGGAAGCAATGGCTACACCTTC
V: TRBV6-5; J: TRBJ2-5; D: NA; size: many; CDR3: CASSYSGNRQETQYF; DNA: TGTGCCAGCAGTTACAGTGGCAACCGCCAAGAGACCCAGTACTTC
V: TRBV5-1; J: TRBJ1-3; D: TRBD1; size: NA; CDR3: CASSVAGTGLGNTIYF; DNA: TGCGCCAGCAGCGTTGCCGGGACAGGACTTGGAAACACCATATATTTT
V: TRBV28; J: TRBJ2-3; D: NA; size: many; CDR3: CASSLGMGAPSSQTDTQYF; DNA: TGTGCCAGCAGTTTGGGGATGGGCGCACCTTCCAGTCAGACAGATACGCAGTATTTT
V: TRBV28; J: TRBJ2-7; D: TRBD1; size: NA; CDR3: CASSPPTGPRAYEQYF; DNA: TGTGCCAGCAGTCCCCCGACAGGGCCTAGGGCGTACGAGCAGTACTTC
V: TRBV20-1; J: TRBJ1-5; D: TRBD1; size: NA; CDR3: CSAQTGDGQPQHF; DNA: TGCAGTGCACAAACAGGGGACGGACAGCCCCAGCATTTT
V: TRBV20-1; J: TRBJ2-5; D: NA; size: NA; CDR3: CSARAPRESLYF; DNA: TGCAGTGCTAGAGCACCTAGGGAATCGCTTTACTTC
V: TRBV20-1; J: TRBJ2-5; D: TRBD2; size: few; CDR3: CSASGLAGAETQYF; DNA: TGCAGTGCTAGTGGGCTAGCGGGAGCGGAGACCCAGTACTTC
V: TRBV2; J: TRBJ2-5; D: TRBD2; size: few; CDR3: CASSPPGLAGGQETQYF; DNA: TGTGCCAGCTCACCTCCGGGACTAGCGGGAGGGCAAGAGACCCAGTACTTC
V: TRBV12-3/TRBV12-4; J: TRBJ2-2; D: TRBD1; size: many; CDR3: CASSSTGGSTGELFF; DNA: TGTGCCAGCAGTTCGACAGGGGGCTCGACCGGGGAGCTGTTTTTT
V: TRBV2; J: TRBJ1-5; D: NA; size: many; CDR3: CASRWGHMSNQPQHF; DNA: TGTGCCAGCAGATGGGGACACATGAGCAATCAGCCCCAGCATTTT
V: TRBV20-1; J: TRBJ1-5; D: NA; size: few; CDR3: CSAGDGGRSSIGNQPQHF; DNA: TGCAGTGCTGGCGATGGGGGCAGGTCTTCTATTGGCAATCAGCCCCAGCATTTT
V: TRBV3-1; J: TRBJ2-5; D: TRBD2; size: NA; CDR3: CASSQVTAGGGETQYF; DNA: TGTGCCAGCAGCCAAGTTACAGCGGGAGGGGGAGAGACCCAGTACTTC
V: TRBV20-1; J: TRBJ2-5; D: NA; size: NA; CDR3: CSASVLPGGETQYF; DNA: TGCAGTGCTAGTGTACTCCCGGGCGGGGAGACCCAGTACTTC
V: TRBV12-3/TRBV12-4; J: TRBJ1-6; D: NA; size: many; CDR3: CASNTGSNSPLHF; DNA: TGTGCCAGCAATACAGGGAGTAATTCACCCCTCCACTTT
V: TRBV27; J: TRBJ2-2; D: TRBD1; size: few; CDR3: CASSSAPGQGAGELFF; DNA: TGTGCCAGCAGTTCAGCCCCGGGACAGGGGGCCGGGGAGCTGTTTTTT
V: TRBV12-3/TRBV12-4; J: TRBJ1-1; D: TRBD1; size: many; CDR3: CASSLQGDGSEAFF; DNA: TGTGCCAGCAGTTTACAGGGGGATGGTTCTGAAGCTTTCTTT
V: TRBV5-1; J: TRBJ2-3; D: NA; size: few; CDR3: CASNMGPTDTQYF; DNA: TGCGCCAGCAATATGGGGCCAACGGATACGCAGTATTTT
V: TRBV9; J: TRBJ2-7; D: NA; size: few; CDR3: CASSAGGVGEQYF; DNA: TGTGCCAGCAGCGCAGGGGGGGTGGGGGAGCAGTACTTC
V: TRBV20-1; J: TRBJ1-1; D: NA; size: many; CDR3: CSALVWGTDTEAFF; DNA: TGCAGTGCTTTAGTGTGGGGTACCGACACTGAAGCTTTCTTT
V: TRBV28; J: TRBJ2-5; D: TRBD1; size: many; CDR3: CASSRGQDQETQYF; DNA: TGTGCCAGCAGTAGAGGACAGGACCAAGAGACCCAGTACTTC
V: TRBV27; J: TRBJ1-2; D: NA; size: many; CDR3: CASSFGGQRGYGYTF; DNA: TGTGCCAGCAGTTTTGGGGGGCAGCGGGGATATGGCTACACCTTC
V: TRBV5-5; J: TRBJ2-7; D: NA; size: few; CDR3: CASSFATAGSYEQYF; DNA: TGTGCCAGCAGCTTTGCGACCGCCGGTTCCTACGAGCAGTACTTC
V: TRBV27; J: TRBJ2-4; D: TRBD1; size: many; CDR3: CASSPTGSGPKNIQYF; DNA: TGTGCCAGCAGCCCGACAGGGAGTGGACCCAAAAACATTCAGTACTTC